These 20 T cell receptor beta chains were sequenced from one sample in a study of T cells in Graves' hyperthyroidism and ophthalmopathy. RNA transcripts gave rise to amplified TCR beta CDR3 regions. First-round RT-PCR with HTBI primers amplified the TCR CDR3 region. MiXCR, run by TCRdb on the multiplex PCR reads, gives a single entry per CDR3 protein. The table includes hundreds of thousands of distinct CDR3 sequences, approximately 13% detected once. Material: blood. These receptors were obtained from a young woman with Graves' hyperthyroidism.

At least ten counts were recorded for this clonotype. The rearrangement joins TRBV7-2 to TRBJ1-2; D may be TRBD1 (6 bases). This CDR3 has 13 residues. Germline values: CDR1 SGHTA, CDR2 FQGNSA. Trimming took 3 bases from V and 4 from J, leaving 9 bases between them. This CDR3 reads CASSFRGSYGYTF. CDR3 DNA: TGTGCCAGCAGCTTCAGGGGCAGCTATGGCTACACCTTC. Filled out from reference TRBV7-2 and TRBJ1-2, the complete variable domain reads GAGVSQSPSNKVTEKGKDVELRCDPISGHTALYWYRQSLGQGLEFLIYFQGNSAPDKSGLPSDRFSAERTGGSVSTLTIQRTQQEDSAVYLCASSFRGSYGYTFGSGTRLTVV.

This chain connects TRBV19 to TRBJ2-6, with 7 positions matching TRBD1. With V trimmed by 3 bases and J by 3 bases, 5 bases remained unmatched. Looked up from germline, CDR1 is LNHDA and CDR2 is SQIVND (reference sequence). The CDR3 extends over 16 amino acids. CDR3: CASSIPDRVGANVLTF. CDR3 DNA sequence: TGTGCCAGTAGTATTCCCGACAGGGTTGGGGCCAACGTCCTGACTTTC.

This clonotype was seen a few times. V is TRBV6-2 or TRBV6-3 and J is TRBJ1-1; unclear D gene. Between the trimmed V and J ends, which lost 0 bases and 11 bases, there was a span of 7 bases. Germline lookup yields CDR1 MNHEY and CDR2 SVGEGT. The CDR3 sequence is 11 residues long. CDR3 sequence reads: CASSYSLAAFF. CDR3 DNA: TGTGCCAGCAGTTACTCCCTGGCGGCTTTCTTT.

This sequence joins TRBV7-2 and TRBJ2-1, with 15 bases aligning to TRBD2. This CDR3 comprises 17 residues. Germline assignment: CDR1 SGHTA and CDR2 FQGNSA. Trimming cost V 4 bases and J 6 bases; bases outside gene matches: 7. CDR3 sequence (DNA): TGTGCCAGCAGCTGCGGACTAGCGGGAGGGCACGGCAATGAGCAGTTCTTC. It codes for CASSCGLAGGHGNEQFF.

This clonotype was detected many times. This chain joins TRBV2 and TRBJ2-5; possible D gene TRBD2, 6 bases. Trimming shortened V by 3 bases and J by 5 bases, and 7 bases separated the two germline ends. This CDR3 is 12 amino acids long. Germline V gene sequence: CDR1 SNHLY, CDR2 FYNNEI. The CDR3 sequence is CASSEGRETQYF. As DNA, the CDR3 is TGTGCCAGCAGTGAGGGGAGGGAGACCCAGTACTTC.

CDR3 DNA: TGTGCCAGTAGTATCGGACTAGCGGGGGGGCCTCAGAACATTCAGTACTTC. Residues: CASSIGLAGGPQNIQYF. This rearrangement joins TRBV19 to TRBJ2-4; 15 bases line up with TRBD2. V shed 3 bases, J shed 7 bases, and the junction held 7 bases outside the gene matches. From germline, CDR1 is LNHDA and CDR2 SQIVND (reference sequence). This CDR3 is built from 17 residues.

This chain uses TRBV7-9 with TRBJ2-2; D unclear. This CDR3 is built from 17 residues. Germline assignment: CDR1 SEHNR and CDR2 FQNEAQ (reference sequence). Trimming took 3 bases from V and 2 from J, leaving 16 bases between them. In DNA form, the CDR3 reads TGTGCCAGCAGCTTCGATATAAGGAACGGTAACACCGGGGAGCTGTTTTTT. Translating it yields CASSFDIRNGNTGELFF. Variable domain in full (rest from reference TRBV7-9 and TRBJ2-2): DTGVSQNPRHKITKRGQNVTFRCDPISEHNRLYWYRQTLGQGPEFLTYFQNEAQLEKSRLLSDRFSAERPKGSFSTLEIQRTEQGDSAMYLCASSFDIRNGNTGELFFGEGSRLTVL.

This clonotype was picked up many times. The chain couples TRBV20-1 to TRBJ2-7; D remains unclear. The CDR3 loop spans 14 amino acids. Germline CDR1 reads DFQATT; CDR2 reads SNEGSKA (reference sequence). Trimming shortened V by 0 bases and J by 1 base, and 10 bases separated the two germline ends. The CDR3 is CSARDLADSYEQYF. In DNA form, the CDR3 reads TGCAGTGCTAGAGATTTGGCAGATTCCTACGAGCAGTACTTC.

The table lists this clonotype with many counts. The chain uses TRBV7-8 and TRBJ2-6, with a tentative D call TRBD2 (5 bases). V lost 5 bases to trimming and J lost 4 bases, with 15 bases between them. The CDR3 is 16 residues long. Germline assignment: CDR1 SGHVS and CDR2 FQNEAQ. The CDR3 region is CASSLQRVVGANVLTF. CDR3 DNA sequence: TGTGCCAGCAGCCTCCAGAGGGTAGTGGGGGCCAACGTCCTGACTTTC.

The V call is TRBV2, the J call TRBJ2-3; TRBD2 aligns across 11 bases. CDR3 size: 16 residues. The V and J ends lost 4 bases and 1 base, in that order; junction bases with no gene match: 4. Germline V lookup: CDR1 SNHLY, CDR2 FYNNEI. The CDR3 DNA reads TGTGCCAGCAGTGGTTTTAGCGGGGGGGGCACAGATACGCAGTATTTT. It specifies CASSGFSGGGTDTQYF.

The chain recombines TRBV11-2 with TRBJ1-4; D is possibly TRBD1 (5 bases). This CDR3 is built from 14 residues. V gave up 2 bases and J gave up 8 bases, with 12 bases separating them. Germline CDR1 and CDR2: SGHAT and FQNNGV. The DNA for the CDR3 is TGTGCCAGCAGCTTACCCGGGGGAGGAGAAAAACTGTTTTTT. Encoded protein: CASSLPGGGEKLFF.

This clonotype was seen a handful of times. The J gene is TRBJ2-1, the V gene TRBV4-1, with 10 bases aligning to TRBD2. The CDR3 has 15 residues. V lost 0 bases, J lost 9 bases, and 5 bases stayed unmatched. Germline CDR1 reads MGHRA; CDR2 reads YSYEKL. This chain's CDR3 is CASSQESGRAVEQFF. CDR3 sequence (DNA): TGCGCCAGCAGCCAAGAAAGCGGGAGGGCCGTTGAGCAGTTCTTC.

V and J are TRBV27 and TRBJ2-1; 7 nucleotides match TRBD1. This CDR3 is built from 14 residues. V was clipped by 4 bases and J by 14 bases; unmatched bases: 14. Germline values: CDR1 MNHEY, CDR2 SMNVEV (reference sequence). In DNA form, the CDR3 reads TGTGCCAGCAGTTATTCAGGGACCAGGGGGTGGGAGTTCTTC. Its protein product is CASSYSGTRGWEFF.

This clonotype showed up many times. CDR3 loop: CASSPEAASYGYTF. CDR3 nucleotides: TGTGCCAGCAGTCCCGAGGCGGCGAGCTATGGCTACACCTTC. The V call is TRBV12-3 or TRBV12-4, the J call TRBJ1-2, with D unclear. Deletions cut 5 bases from V and 4 bases from J, with 14 bases between. CDR3 length: 14 amino acids.

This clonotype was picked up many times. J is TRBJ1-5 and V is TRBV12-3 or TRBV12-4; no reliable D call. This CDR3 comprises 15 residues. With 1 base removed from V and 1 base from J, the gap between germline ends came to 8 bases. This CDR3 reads CASSLGVGSNQPQHF. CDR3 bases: TGTGCCAGCAGTTTAGGAGTTGGGAGCAATCAGCCCCAGCATTTT.

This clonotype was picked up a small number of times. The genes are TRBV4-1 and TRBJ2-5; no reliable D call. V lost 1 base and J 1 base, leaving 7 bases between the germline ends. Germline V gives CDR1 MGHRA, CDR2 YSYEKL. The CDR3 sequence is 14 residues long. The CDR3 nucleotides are TGCGCCAGCAGCCAAGGTCCCTTCCAAGAGACCCAGTACTTC. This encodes CASSQGPFQETQYF.

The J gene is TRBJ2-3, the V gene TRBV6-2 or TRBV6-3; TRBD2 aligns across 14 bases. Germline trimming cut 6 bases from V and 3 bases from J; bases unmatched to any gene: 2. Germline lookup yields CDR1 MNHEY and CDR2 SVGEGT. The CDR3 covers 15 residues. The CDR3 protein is CASRGLAGATDTQYF. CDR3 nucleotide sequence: TGTGCCAGCAGGGGACTAGCGGGAGCGACAGATACGCAGTATTTT.

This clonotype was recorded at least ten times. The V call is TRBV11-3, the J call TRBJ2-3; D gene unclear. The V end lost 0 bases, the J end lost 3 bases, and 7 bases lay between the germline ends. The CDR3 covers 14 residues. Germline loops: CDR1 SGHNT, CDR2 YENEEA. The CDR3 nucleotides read TGTGCCAGCAGCTTAGAAGGACCGACAGATACGCAGTATTTT. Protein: CASSLEGPTDTQYF.

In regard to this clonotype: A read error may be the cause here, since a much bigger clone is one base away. DNA for the CDR3: TGTGCCAGCAGTTGCTCGGGGACTTATTTGCACAGAAAAGGGGAGCTGTTTTTT. It yields the protein CASSCSGTYLHRKGELFF. The chain uses TRBV6-5 and TRBJ2-2; tentatively, D is TRBD2 (6 bases). Germline V gene data show CDR1 as MNHEY and CDR2 as SVGAGI. The V gene lost 4 bases and the J gene lost 8 bases, with 26 bases spanning the gap. This CDR3 is 18 amino acids long.

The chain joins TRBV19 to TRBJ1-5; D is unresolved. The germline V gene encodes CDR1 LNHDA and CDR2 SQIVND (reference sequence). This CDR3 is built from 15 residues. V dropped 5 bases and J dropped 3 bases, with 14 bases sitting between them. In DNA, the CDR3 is TGTGCCAGTAGTCCACCCGGGCATCCCAATCAGCCCCAGCATTTT. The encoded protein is CASSPPGHPNQPQHF.